This entry concerns a single T cell receptor (beta chain). The antigen this receptor binds is unknown. At one of its ends the junction is not consistent with the germline gene, which may arise from a read error. TRIzol reagent was used to extract blood RNA from unsorted whole blood, while the DNeasy Blood & Tissue kit provided the germline DNA. Chronic HBV infection was present in the patients, and the patients were treatment-naive at sampling. Before surgery, roughly 4 milliliters of peripheral blood were drawn into K2EDTA tubes. A constant-region primer and ProtoScript II reverse transcriptase were used to reverse-transcribe TCRbeta-specific cDNA from approximately 550 ng total RNA. The TCRbeta libraries were prepared through three rounds of nested multiplex PCR following a slightly modified ARM-PCR procedure. The first two PCR rounds used multiplex TRBV1-TRBV30 forward primers with a Cbeta reverse primer, each for around 10 cycles. Sample barcodes and Illumina adapters were attached in a final 25-cycle PCR using Deep VentR polymerase. Amplicons of 200-500 bp were gel-purified with a QIAquick gel extraction kit before sequencing. The TCRbeta amplicons were sequenced with 250-bp paired-end reads on an Illumina HiSeq 2500. Per the source publication's procedure: Quality trimming of reads was performed with Trimmomatic v0.33, and paired reads were merged with FLASH v1.2.11 so that full CDR3 sequences could be recovered. V, D and J germline segments were assigned to the rearranged TCRbeta sequences by MiGEC v1.2.1b. Clonotype statistics, along with Shannon-Wiener diversity indices, were calculated using VDJtools v1.0.0. To reduce sampling bias, subsequent analyses other than the diversity analysis used only the 250 most abundant clonotypes in each sample. The public reads were reanalyzed by TCRdb: fastp trimming at Q25, MiXCR alignment, in-frame beta chains only. CDR3 protein sequences are deduplicated, and each keeps its most common genes and DNA. The V and J calls come from TCRdb's annotation, not from the publication. The sample table contains about 310,000 distinct CDR3 sequences; only one count was recorded for around 50% of them. Of the sample, about a sixth is held by the ten largest clones.

The entry originates in a study of tumor-infiltrating lymphocytes in primary liver carcinoma (dated by TCRdb to about 2017). A note on the overall study: Surgical resection was performed in China between 2015 and early 2016 on a few patients with histopathologically diagnosed primary liver carcinoma. High reproducibility was observed for the technical replicate repertoires, with mean shared-clone rates roughly 0.92 and correlation coefficients above 0.95. Of the five patients, three men and two women aged 30 to 69 years, four had hepatocellular carcinoma and one had combined HCC and intrahepatic cholangiocarcinoma. A total of roughly 35 specimens from 5 patients went through TCRbeta repertoire sequencing, namely 25 tumor regions, 5 adjacent noncancerous liver tissues and 5 peripheral blood samples. For each liver tumor, the study sampled five regions along with adjacent normal tissue and blood, and applied TCRbeta repertoire sequencing, expression microarrays and whole-exome sequencing. Roughly 3.5 to 7.5 million productive TCRbeta reads were obtained per sample, and no significant difference in read depth was found between tissue types. The five patients had tumors staged T1-T3 N0M0, with maximum diameters ranging from roughly 4 to 10 cm.

On the study overall, not on this receptor specifically: Only the TCR beta chain was sequenced, which likely underestimates true repertoire diversity because unpaired alpha chains were not captured. Since the samples were bulk and unsorted, there was no way to compare CD4+ and CD8+ T cell repertoires. The top 250 clones made up a significantly larger repertoire fraction in tumors than in blood (p = 0.039). With just a handful of patients in the study, the authors point out that the findings should be validated in a larger study. Repertoire overlap was higher between tumor regions (mean around 36%) than tumor-adjacent (approximately 17%) or tumor-blood (roughly 14%) pairs, consistent with antigen-driven expansion.

Inclusive of the bounding cysteine and phenylalanine, the CDR3 is 13 residues long. The sequence is cut down to CDR3 DNA, 39 bases in frame from base 1. Sequenced sample: peripheral blood. In this chain, TRBV12-3 or TRBV12-4 is recombined with TRBJ2-5; the D gene assignment is perhaps TRBD1 or TRBD2, with each matching 5 bases. This sequence originates from a woman between 25 and 40 years old with primary liver carcinoma and hepatitis B virus infection. For the CDR3, the sequence is CASKDGWGKTQYF. The DNA sequence is given as TGTGCCAGTAAAGATGGGTGGGGGAAGACTCAGTACTTC.